The source of this T cell receptor (beta chain) is a study of neurological immune-mediated disorders. Findings and limits, study-wide: The level of TCR clonal expansion was highest in patients with HTLV-1-associated myelopathy and lowest in multiple sclerosis, where it fell below the level seen in healthy controls.

This clonotype was observed at least ten times. Its antigen is unknown. The making of cDNA relied on 5'RACE with 10-nucleotide random UMIs. MiXCR, applied by TCRdb to the 5' RACE reads, yields one record per CDR3 protein. Among about 24,000 distinct CDR3 sequences listed, less than 15% were seen once. Time point indicated: technical triplicate 1. The cells used in sorted libraries, CD4+ or CD8+ T cells, numbered 1 million. CDR1 is SGHRS, CDR2 YFSETQ, per germline. CDR3 size: 15 residues. Trimming left V 2 bases short and J 7 bases short, with 13 bases between. The chain is built from TRBV5-1 and TRBJ1-6; D gene ambiguous. The receptor comes from a female donor with HTLV-1-associated myelopathy (HAM/TSP). The sequencing input was CD4+ T cells from blood. The CDR3 protein is CASSLEGPPNSPLHF. The CDR3 DNA reads TGCGCCAGCAGCTTAGAGGGTCCCCCAAATTCACCCCTCCACTTT.